This TCR beta chain is drawn from a study of T cell responses to AZD1222 COVID-19 vaccine. This clone was seen only a few times. Its antigen is unidentified. Profiled with immunoSEQ multiplex PCR; TCRdb holds only in-frame clones, not every one. The sample includes just under 95,000 clones, about nine tenths seen only once; the top ten take roughly 10%. Study outcomes and limitations: None of the repertoires were sampled until the peak T cell response had passed. Possibly, clonal diversity was underestimated; donors were largely white British and included more females.

The receptor comes from an adult in good health. The source was peripheral blood, collected on day 0 of AZD1222 vaccination.

CDR3 residues: CASSLELAGAYEQYF. In DNA, the CDR3 is TGCGCCAGCAGCTTGGAACTAGCGGGGGCCTACGAGCAGTACTTC. The chain employs TRBV5-1 and TRBJ2-7; 11 bases align to TRBD2. Germline V lookup: CDR1 SGHRS, CDR2 YFSETQ. V shed 0 bases and J 2 bases; nucleotides not matched to a gene: 1. This CDR3 spans 15 amino acids.